This T cell receptor (beta chain) derives from a study of regulatory T cells in long-lasting Graves disease. The wider study: Persistent Graves' disease meant over 5 years of antithyroid drugs with positive TSH receptor antibodies.

Notes on this clonotype: Antigen: not known.

Study observations and caveats: Persistent Graves' disease cases displayed lower TCR diversity than newly diagnosed ones. Owing to a sample size that was small, accuracy may have been reduced.

Library construction for TCR beta used iRepertoire HTBI primers and Arm-PCR of CDR3 regions. Each CDR3 protein is one row after TCRdb ran MiXCR on the multiplex PCR reads. Of about 470,000 distinct CDR3 sequences in the sample, less than 25% were seen once. Time point given: persistent/refractory GD, antithyroid drugs over 5 years with positive TRAb. The TCR library was made from RNA that had been extracted from PBMCs in TRIzol. Into tubes containing EDTA, about 9 milliliters of peripheral blood were drawn. The CDR3 spans 17 residues. Germline V gene lookup returns CDR1 MNHEY and CDR2 SMNVEV (reference sequence). The V gene end was trimmed by 2 bases and the J gene end by 8 bases; junction bases not matched to a gene: 15.

The chain joins TRBV27 to TRBJ2-1, with 7 bases that match TRBD2. The receptor comes from a female donor with Graves disease. The source was peripheral blood mononuclear cells (PBMCs), collected when the disease was refractory, from a patient treated with antithyroid drugs. The CDR3 here is CASSLEIVGTSVDEQFF. CDR3 in DNA: TGTGCCAGCAGTTTAGAGATAGTGGGCACTAGCGTCGATGAGCAGTTCTTC.